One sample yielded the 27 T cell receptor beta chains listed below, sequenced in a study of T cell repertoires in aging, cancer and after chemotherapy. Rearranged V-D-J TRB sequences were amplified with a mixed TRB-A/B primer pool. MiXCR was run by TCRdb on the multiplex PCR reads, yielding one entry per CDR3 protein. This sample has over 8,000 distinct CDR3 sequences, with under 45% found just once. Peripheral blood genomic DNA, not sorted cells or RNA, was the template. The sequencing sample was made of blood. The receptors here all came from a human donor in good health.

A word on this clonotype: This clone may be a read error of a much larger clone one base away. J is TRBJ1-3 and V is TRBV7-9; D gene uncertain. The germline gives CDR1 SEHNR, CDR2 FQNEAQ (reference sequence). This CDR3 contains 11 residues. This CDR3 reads CASSPGNTINF. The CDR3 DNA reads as TGTGCCAGCAGCCCTGGAAACACCATAAATTTT.

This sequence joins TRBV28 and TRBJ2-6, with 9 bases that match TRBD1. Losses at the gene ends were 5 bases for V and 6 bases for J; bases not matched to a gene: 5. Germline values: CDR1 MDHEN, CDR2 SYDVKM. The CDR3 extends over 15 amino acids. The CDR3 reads CASSETGGKANVLTF. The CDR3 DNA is TGTGCCAGCAGTGAGACAGGGGGGAAGGCCAACGTCCTGACTTTC.

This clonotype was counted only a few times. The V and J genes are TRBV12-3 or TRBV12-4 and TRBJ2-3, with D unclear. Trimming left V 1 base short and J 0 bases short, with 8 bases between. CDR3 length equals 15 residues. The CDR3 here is CASSLGLTSTDTQYF. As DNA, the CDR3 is TGTGCCAGCAGTTTAGGACTTACCAGCACAGATACGCAGTATTTT.

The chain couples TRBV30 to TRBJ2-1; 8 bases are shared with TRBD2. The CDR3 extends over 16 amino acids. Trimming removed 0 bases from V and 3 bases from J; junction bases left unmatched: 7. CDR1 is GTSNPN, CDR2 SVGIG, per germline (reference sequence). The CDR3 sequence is CAWSVRGRGVYNEQFF. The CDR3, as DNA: TGTGCCTGGAGTGTACGGGGGCGGGGGGTCTACAATGAGCAGTTCTTC.

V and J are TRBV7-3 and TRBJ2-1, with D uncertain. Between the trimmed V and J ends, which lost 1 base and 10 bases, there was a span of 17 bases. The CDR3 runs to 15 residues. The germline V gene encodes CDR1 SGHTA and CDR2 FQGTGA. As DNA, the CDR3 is TGTGCCAGCAGCTTAAGGACCTCTGGGCCAGAGGAGCAGTTCTTC. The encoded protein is CASSLRTSGPEEQFF. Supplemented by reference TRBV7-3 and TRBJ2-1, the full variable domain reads GAGVSQTPSNKVTEKGKYVELRCDPISGHTALYWYRQSLGQGPEFLIYFQGTGAADDSGLPNDRFFAVRPEGSVSTLKIQRTERGDSAVYLCASSLRTSGPEEQFFGPGTRLTVL.

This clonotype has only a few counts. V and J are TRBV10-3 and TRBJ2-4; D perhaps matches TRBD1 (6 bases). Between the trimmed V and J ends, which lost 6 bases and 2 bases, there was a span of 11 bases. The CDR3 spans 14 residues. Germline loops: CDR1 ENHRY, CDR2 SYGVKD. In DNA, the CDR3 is TGTGCCATCAGGGACGGGACAACCAAAAACATTCAGTACTTC. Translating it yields CAIRDGTTKNIQYF.

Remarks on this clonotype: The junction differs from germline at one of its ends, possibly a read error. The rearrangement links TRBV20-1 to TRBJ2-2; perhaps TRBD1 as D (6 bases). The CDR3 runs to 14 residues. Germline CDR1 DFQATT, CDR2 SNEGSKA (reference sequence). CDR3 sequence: CSAWGPANIGELFF. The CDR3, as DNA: TGCAGTGCCTGGGGGCCAGCGAACATCGGGGAGCTGTTTTTT.

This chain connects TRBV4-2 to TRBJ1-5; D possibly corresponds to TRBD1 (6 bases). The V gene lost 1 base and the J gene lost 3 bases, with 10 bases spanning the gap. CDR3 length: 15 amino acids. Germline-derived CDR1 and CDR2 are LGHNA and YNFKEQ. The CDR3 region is CASSQVGAANQPQHF. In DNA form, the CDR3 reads TGTGCCAGCAGCCAAGTGGGGGCAGCCAATCAGCCCCAGCATTTT.

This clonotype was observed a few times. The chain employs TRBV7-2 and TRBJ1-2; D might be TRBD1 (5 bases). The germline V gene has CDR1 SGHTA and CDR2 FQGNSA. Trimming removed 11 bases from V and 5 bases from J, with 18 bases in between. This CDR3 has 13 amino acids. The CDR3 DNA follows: TGTGCCGGCAAGGAGGTGGGGCCGTATGGCTACACCTTC. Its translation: CAGKEVGPYGYTF.

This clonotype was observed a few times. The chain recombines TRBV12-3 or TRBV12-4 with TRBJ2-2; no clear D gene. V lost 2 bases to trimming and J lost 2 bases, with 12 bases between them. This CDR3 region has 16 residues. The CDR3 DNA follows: TGTGCCAGCAGTTTACCTAGTAAGCTAAACACCGGGGAGCTGTTTTTT. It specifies CASSLPSKLNTGELFF.

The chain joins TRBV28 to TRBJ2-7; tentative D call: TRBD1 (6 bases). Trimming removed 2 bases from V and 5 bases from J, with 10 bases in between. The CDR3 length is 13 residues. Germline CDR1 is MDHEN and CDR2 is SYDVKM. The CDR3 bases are TGTGCCAGCAGTTTAGCGGCAGGGGACGAGCAGTACGTC. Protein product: CASSLAAGDEQYV.

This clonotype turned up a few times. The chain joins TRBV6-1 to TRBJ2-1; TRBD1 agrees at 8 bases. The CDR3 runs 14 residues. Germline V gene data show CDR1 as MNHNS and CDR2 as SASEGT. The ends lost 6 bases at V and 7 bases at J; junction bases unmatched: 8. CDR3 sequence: CASRLRTGYNEQFF. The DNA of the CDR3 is TGTGCCAGCAGGCTGAGGACAGGGTATAATGAGCAGTTCTTC.

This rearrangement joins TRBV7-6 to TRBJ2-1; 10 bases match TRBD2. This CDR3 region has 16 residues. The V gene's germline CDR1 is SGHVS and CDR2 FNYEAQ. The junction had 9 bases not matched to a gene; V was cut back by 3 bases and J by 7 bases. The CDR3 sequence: CASSFNSGGTMNEQFF. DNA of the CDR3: TGTGCCAGCAGCTTCAATAGCGGGGGGACTATGAATGAGCAGTTCTTC.

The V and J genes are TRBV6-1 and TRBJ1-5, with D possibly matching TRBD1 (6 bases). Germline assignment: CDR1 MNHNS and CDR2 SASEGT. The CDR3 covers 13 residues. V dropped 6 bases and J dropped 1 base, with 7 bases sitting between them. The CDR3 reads CASRDRSNQPQHF. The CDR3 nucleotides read TGTGCCAGCAGGGACAGAAGCAATCAGCCCCAGCATTTT.

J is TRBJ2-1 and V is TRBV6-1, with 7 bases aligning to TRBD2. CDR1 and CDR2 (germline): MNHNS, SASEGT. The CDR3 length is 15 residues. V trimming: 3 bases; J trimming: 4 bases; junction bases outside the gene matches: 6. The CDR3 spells CASSDGTMPYNEQFF. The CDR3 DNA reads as TGTGCCAGCAGTGACGGGACTATGCCTTACAATGAGCAGTTCTTC.

For the CDR3, the DNA is TGTGCCAGCAGCTTAGTGTTAGTAAGCGAAGCTTTCTTT. Protein: CASSLVLVSEAFF. The chain employs TRBV7-9 and TRBJ1-1; D call uncertain. This CDR3 has 13 residues. Germline CDR1 SEHNR, CDR2 FQNEAQ (reference sequence). V lost 1 base, J lost 8 bases, and 11 bases lay in between.

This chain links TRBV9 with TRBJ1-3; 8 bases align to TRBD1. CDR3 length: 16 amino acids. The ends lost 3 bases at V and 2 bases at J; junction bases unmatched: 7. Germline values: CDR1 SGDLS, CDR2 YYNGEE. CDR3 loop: CASSATQGAPGNTIYF. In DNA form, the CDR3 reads TGTGCCAGCAGCGCTACTCAGGGGGCGCCTGGAAACACCATATATTTT.

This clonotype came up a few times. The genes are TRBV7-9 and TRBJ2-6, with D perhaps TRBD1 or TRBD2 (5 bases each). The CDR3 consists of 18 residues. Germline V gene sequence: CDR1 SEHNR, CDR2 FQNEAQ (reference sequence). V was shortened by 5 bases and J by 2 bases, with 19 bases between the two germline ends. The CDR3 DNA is TGTGCCAGCAGCCCCCTCGGGGCGGGTAGGGCTGGGGCCAACGTCCTGACTTTC. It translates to CASSPLGAGRAGANVLTF.

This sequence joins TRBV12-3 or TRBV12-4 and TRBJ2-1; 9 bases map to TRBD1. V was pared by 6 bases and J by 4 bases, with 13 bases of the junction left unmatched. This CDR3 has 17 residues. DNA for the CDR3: TGTGCCAGCAGCTTGGGGGGGTGGACAGGGGTTTACAATGAGCAGTTCTTC. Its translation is CASSLGGWTGVYNEQFF.

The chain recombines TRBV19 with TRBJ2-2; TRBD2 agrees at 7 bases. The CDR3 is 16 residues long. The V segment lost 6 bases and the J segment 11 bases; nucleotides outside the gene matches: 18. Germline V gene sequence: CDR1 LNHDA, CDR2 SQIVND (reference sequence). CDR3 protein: CASSPALGGDVSELFF. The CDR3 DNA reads TGTGCCAGTAGCCCGGCACTGGGGGGGGATGTCAGTGAGCTGTTTTTT.

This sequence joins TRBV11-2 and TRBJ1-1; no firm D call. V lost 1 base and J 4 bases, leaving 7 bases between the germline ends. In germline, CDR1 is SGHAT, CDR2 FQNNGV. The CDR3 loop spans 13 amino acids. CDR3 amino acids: CASSLGVSTEAFF. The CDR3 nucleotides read TGTGCCAGCAGCTTAGGGGTCTCCACTGAAGCTTTCTTT.

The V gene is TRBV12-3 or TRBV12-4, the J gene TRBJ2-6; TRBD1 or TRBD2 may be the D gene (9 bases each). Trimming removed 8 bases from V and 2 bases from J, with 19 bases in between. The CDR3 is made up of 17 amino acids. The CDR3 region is CASAGGTGSPGANVLTF. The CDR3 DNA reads TGTGCCAGCGCGGGGGGGACAGGGAGTCCTGGGGCCAACGTCCTGACTTTC.

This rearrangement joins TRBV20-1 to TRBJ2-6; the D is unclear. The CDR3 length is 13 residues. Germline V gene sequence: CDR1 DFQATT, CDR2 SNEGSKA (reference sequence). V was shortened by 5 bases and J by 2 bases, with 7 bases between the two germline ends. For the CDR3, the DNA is TGCAGTGCTTCCTTACCTGGGGCCAACGTCCTGACTTTC. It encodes CSASLPGANVLTF.

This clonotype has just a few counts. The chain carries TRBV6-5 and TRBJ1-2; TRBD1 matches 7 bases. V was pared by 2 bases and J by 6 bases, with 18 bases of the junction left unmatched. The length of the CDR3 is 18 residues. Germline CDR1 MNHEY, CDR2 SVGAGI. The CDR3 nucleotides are TGTGCCAGCAGTTACCGACCATGGGACAGCCCCCCTGGGAATGGCTACACCTTC. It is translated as CASSYRPWDSPPGNGYTF.

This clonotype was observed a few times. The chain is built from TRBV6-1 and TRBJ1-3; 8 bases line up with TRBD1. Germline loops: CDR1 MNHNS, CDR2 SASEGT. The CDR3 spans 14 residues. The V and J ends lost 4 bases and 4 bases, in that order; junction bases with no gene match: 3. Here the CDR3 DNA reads TGTGCCAGCAGTGGGACAGGGTCGGGAAACACCATATATTTT. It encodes CASSGTGSGNTIYF.

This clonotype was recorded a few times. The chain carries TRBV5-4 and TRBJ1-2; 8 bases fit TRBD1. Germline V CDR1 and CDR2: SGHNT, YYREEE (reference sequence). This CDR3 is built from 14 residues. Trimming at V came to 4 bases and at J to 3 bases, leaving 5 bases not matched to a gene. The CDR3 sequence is CASSQGALDYGYTF. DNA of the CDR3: TGTGCCAGCAGCCAGGGGGCGCTCGACTATGGCTACACCTTC.

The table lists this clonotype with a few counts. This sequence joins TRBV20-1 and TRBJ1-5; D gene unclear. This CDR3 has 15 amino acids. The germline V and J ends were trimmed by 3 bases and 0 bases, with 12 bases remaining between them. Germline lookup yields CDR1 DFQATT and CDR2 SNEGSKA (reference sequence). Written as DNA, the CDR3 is TGCAGTGCTAGGGAGCCAGGCATTAGCAATCAGCCCCAGCATTTT. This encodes CSAREPGISNQPQHF.